The 25 T cell receptor beta chains below come from one sample, sequenced in a study of blood T cell repertoires in COVID-19. Sequencing was performed with immunoSEQ multiplex PCR; in TCRdb, only in-frame clones are kept and a portion is missing. The repertoire holds about 140,000 clones, with about four fifths as singletons. The sequenced sample was peripheral blood. The receptors stem from a man between 65 and 85 years old who had recovered from COVID-19.

V is TRBV6-5 and J is TRBJ2-7; weak D call: TRBD1 (6 bases). The CDR3 is 12 amino acids. With 10 bases removed from V and 1 base from J, the gap between germline ends came to 11 bases. Per germline, CDR1 MNHEY and CDR2 SVGAGI. The CDR3 coding sequence is TGTGCCACAGCTACAGGGTCCTACGAGCAGTACTTC. Amino acid sequence: CATATGSYEQYF.

This chain connects TRBV7-9 to TRBJ2-1, with 13 nucleotides matching TRBD2. Trimming at V came to 4 bases and at J to 3 bases, leaving 3 bases not matched to a gene. This CDR3 has 16 residues. In germline, CDR1 is SEHNR, CDR2 FQNEAQ (reference sequence). The CDR3 bases are TGTGCCAGCAGCTCGACTAGCGGGAGGTTCTACAATGAGCAGTTCTTC. This sequence encodes CASSSTSGRFYNEQFF.

The chain combines TRBV24-1 with TRBJ1-2, with D possibly matching TRBD1 (6 bases). Germline loops: CDR1 KGHDR, CDR2 SFDVKD. Trimming removed 7 bases at V and 7 bases at J, with 21 bases between. This CDR3 comprises 15 residues. The CDR3 is CATRRIPERGIGYTF. The CDR3 DNA sequence: TGTGCCACCAGAAGAATCCCTGAGAGGGGGATTGGCTACACCTTC.

The chain carries TRBV28 and TRBJ2-2, with D possibly being TRBD1 (6 bases). The germline V and J ends were trimmed by 2 bases and 4 bases, with 11 bases remaining between them. This CDR3 is 15 amino acids long. Germline V CDR1 and CDR2: MDHEN, SYDVKM. CDR3 DNA: TGTGCCAGCAGTTTACAGGGGTTGGCCACCGGGGAGCTGTTTTTT. Translating gives CASSLQGLATGELFF.

The V and J genes are TRBV11-2 and TRBJ2-5; 13 bases map to TRBD2. J was trimmed by 5 bases and V by 0 bases; bases with no gene match: 3. The CDR3 covers 16 residues. CDR1 is SGHAT, CDR2 FQNNGV, per germline. The chain's CDR3 is CASSLELAGGGETQYF. The DNA of the CDR3 is TGTGCCAGCAGCTTAGAACTAGCGGGAGGGGGGGAGACCCAGTACTTC.

The chain combines TRBV3-1 (or the pseudogene TRBV3-2) with TRBJ2-3; D not resolved. Germline CDR1 is LGHDT and CDR2 is YNNKEL (reference sequence). The CDR3 loop spans 17 amino acids. V lost 2 bases and J 0 bases, leaving 15 bases between the germline ends. CDR3 DNA: TGTGCCAGCAGCCAACCTTTACGCGGAATTAGCACAGATACGCAGTATTTT. Protein: CASSQPLRGISTDTQYF.

This clone was seen a few times. This chain uses TRBV19 with TRBJ2-7; 12 bases agree with TRBD2. Unmatched junction bases numbered 8, after V lost 3 bases and J lost 2 bases. CDR3 length: 17 residues. Per the germline V gene, CDR1 is LNHDA and CDR2 is SQIVND (reference sequence). This chain's CDR3 is CASSMGRTSGTPYEQYF. The CDR3 DNA is TGTGCCAGTAGTATGGGTCGGACTAGCGGGACGCCCTACGAGCAGTACTTC.

The rearrangement uses TRBV7-2 and TRBJ2-7, with D possibly matching TRBD2 (6 bases). The V gene lost 1 base and the J gene lost 1 base, with 8 bases spanning the gap. The CDR3 is 14 residues long. The germline V gene has CDR1 SGHTA and CDR2 FQGNSA. DNA for the CDR3: TGTGCCAGCAGCTTAGGCGGGATTTCCTACGAGCAGTACTTC. Its translation is CASSLGGISYEQYF. The complete variable domain, with remaining parts taken from reference TRBV7-2 and TRBJ2-7, reads GAGVSQSPSNKVTEKGKDVELRCDPISGHTALYWYRQSLGQGLEFLIYFQGNSAPDKSGLPSDRFSAERTGGSVSTLTIQRTQQEDSAVYLCASSLGGISYEQYFGPGTRLTVT.

V is TRBV10-2 and J is TRBJ2-7, with 11 bases matching TRBD2. Trimming took 2 bases from V and 4 from J; bases not matched to a gene: 4. This CDR3 comprises 15 residues. The germline V gene encodes CDR1 WSHSY and CDR2 SAAADI. CDR3 DNA: TGCGCCAGCAGTGAGGAGACTAGCGGGGCTTACGAGCAGTACTTC. Protein sequence: CASSEETSGAYEQYF.

The chain is built from TRBV7-2 and TRBJ2-7; 8 positions match TRBD1. This CDR3 has 14 residues. V lost 0 bases to trimming and J lost 2 bases; unmatched junction nucleotides: 0. Germline lookup yields CDR1 SGHTA and CDR2 FQGNSA. Here the CDR3 reads CASSLATGAYEQYF. CDR3 DNA sequence: TGTGCCAGCAGCTTAGCGACAGGGGCCTACGAGCAGTACTTC.

As DNA, the CDR3 is TGTGCCAGCAGCTTCGCAGGACTAGCGGGAGGACCCCAGCAGTTCTTC. It encodes CASSFAGLAGGPQQFF. The V and J genes are TRBV7-2 and TRBJ2-1; TRBD2 aligns across 14 bases. Germline V lookup: CDR1 SGHTA, CDR2 FQGNSA. The CDR3 covers 16 residues. The junction had 9 bases not matched to a gene; V was cut back by 3 bases and J by 11 bases.

This clone was found once. The V gene is TRBV6-5, the J gene TRBJ2-1; a weak D match, TRBD2 (6 bases). CDR3 length: 15 residues. Germline V gene sequence: CDR1 MNHEY, CDR2 SVGAGI. The V and J ends lost 6 bases and 0 bases respectively, with 12 bases between them. The CDR3 loop reads CASRRDAGSYNEQFF. The CDR3 DNA sequence: TGTGCCAGCAGGCGGGACGCGGGCTCCTACAATGAGCAGTTCTTC.

This chain links TRBV28 with TRBJ2-4, with 9 bases fitting TRBD1. Germline CDR1 and CDR2: MDHEN and SYDVKM. V lost 5 bases to trimming and J lost 9 bases; unmatched junction nucleotides: 8. The length of the CDR3 is 14 residues. CDR3 in amino acids: CASSPGTGRGIQYF. The CDR3 DNA is TGTGCCAGCAGTCCAGGGACAGGGAGAGGCATTCAGTACTTC.

This clone was seen a single time. This chain uses TRBV30 with TRBJ2-4, with 8 bases identical to TRBD2. Germline CDR1 GTSNPN, CDR2 SVGIG (reference sequence). Germline trimming cut 8 bases from V and 8 bases from J; bases unmatched to any gene: 14. This CDR3 has 14 residues. CDR3 sequence (DNA): TGTGCCGTCGGCATCGGGAGGGCCACGGACATTCAGTACTTC. It translates to CAVGIGRATDIQYF. Variable domain in full (rest from reference TRBV30 and TRBJ2-4): SQTIHQWPATLVQPVGSPLSLECTVEGTSNPNLYWYRQAAGRGLQLLFYSVGIGQISSEVPQNLSASRPQDRQFILSSKKLLLSDSGFYLCAVGIGRATDIQYFGAGTRLSVL.

This clone was seen once. CDR3 DNA sequence: TGTGCCAGTAGCAGGGCGGGGATCCTAATCACAGATACGCAGTATTTT. This encodes CASSRAGILITDTQYF. The chain recombines TRBV19 with TRBJ2-3; D possibly corresponds to TRBD2 (6 bases). The CDR3 is made up of 16 amino acids. Germline values: CDR1 LNHDA, CDR2 SQIVND (reference sequence). V lost 6 bases to trimming and J lost 2 bases, with 18 bases between them.

This sequence joins TRBV12-3 or TRBV12-4 and TRBJ1-2, with 8 bases identical to TRBD1. This CDR3 contains 13 residues. V shed 6 bases, J shed 4 bases, and the junction held 4 bases outside the gene matches. This CDR3 is CASSPQGVYGYTF. CDR3 nucleotide sequence: TGTGCCAGCAGCCCACAGGGGGTCTATGGCTACACCTTC.

The chain is built from TRBV5-4 and TRBJ2-5; 7 nucleotides line up with TRBD2. From germline, CDR1 is SGHNT and CDR2 YYREEE (reference sequence). This CDR3 comprises 14 residues. Trimming removed 1 base from V and 4 bases from J; junction bases left unmatched: 4. CDR3 DNA sequence: TGTGCCAGCAGCTTGACGGGGGAGGGAGAGACCCAGTACTTC. Translated: CASSLTGEGETQYF. The full variable domain, its missing parts supplied by reference TRBV5-4 and TRBJ2-5, is ETGVTQSPTHLIKTRGQQVTLRCSSQSGHNTVSWYQQALGQGPQFIFQYYREEENGRGNFPPRFSGLQFPNYSSELNVNALELDDSALYLCASSLTGEGETQYFGPGTRLLVL.

The gene calls are TRBV30 and TRBJ2-5, with D unresolved. In germline, CDR1 is GTSNPN, CDR2 SVGIG (reference sequence). CDR3 length equals 13 residues. Trimming cost V 1 base and J 3 bases, with 9 bases left between them. The CDR3 nucleotides are TGTGCCTGGAGTGGCAATTCTAAAGAGACCCAGTACTTC. Translation: CAWSGNSKETQYF.

V and J are TRBV29-1 and TRBJ2-3; possible D gene TRBD2, 6 bases. The V end lost 4 bases, the J end lost 6 bases, and 20 bases lay between the germline ends. The CDR3 contains 15 residues. Germline-derived CDR1 and CDR2 are SQVTM and ANQGSEA. The CDR3 protein is CSVARDSTSSDTQYF. CDR3 DNA sequence: TGCAGCGTTGCCCGGGACTCTACAAGCTCGGATACGCAGTATTTT.

The J gene is TRBJ2-1, the V gene TRBV7-2; the match to TRBD2 covers 11 bases. The CDR3 contains 16 residues. V shed 5 bases and J 1 base; nucleotides not matched to a gene: 4. Per the germline V gene, CDR1 is SGHTA and CDR2 is FQGNSA. This chain's CDR3 is CASSRGLAVSYNEQFF. For the CDR3, the DNA is TGTGCCAGCAGCCGGGGACTAGCGGTTTCCTACAATGAGCAGTTCTTC.

V and J are TRBV2 and TRBJ1-2; D perhaps matches TRBD1 (6 bases). Germline V CDR1 and CDR2: SNHLY, FYNNEI. Trimming removed 6 bases at V and 6 bases at J, with 14 bases between. The CDR3 extends over 13 amino acids. CDR3 in amino acids: CASRTDSGDGYTF. The CDR3, as DNA: TGTGCCAGCAGAACGGACAGCGGCGATGGCTACACCTTC.

The V call is TRBV10-2, the J call TRBJ2-1, with 9 positions matching TRBD2. Losses at the gene ends were 6 bases for V and 8 bases for J; bases not matched to a gene: 8. Germline values: CDR1 WSHSY, CDR2 SAAADI. The CDR3 contains 14 residues. CDR3 bases: TGCGCCAGCAGGGGGCGGGAGGGCCCCGATGAGCAGTTCTTC. Amino acids: CASRGREGPDEQFF.

CDR3 residues: CASSYGGSDTQYF. The CDR3 DNA reads TGTGCCAGCAGTTACGGAGGGAGCGATACGCAGTATTTT. The chain couples TRBV6-7 to TRBJ2-3; possible D gene TRBD2, 6 bases. TRBV6-7 counts as an open reading frame of uncertain function. V was clipped by 2 bases and J by 6 bases, with 9 bases between them. This CDR3 comprises 13 residues.

The chain employs TRBV7-2 and TRBJ2-5; D is ambiguous. The germline CDR1 and CDR2 sequences are SGHTA and FQGNSA. The CDR3 sequence is 15 residues long. V lost 5 bases and J lost 4, with 17 bases in between. In nucleotides, the CDR3 is TGTGCCAGCAGCATGCTAGGAGTAATGGTAGAGACCCAGTACTTC. Translated, it gives CASSMLGVMVETQYF.

The chain carries TRBV18 and TRBJ2-2, with 7 bases fitting TRBD2. The CDR3 consists of 15 residues. V gave up 0 bases and J gave up 6 bases; unmatched junction bases: 4. Germline V gives CDR1 KGHSH, CDR2 LQKENI. The CDR3 is CASSPPGGDAGELFF. The CDR3 region has the DNA TGTGCCAGCTCACCACCGGGAGGGGACGCCGGGGAGCTGTTTTTT.